The rows below give T cell receptor beta chains drawn from one sample of a study of blood T cell repertoires in COVID-19. The data were produced by immunoSEQ multiplex PCR, yet TCRdb's version contains in-frame clones alone and is incomplete. Here the sample spans more than 90,000 clones, roughly 80% being singletons. Material: peripheral blood. The origin of the receptors is a man between 65 and 79 years old with acute or convalescent COVID-19. CDR3s include the opening cysteine and the closing phenylalanine or tryptophan. The D gene is left open where the match is weak. Only some rows state a clone size, as once, few, many or a class for expanded clones.

cdr3_length,d_call,j_call,v_call,clone_size,cdr3_aa,cdr3_nt
12,.,TRBJ1-5,TRBV29-1,.,CSVGTPNQPQHF,TGCAGCGTTGGGACACCCAATCAGCCCCAGCATTTT
15,TRBD1,TRBJ2-7,TRBV9,.,CASSVETGGTYEQYF,TGTGCCAGCAGCGTAGAAACAGGGGGTACCTACGAGCAGTACTTC
14,.,TRBJ1-1,TRBV11-2,.,CASTLSAAGTEAFF,TGTGCCAGCACCTTATCGGCCGCAGGAACTGAAGCTTTCTTT
15,.,TRBJ2-3,TRBV2,once,CATSLGGFSTDTQYF,TGTGCCACCTCTTTGGGAGGCTTTAGCACAGATACGCAGTATTTT
15,.,TRBJ1-2,TRBV4-1,.,CASSQDGAAAGSYTF,TGCGCCAGCAGCCAAGATGGGGCGGCAGCGGGGAGCTACACCTTC
16,TRBD1,TRBJ2-2,TRBV7-9,.,CASSGTGTVNTGELFF,TGTGCCAGCAGCGGGACCGGGACAGTTAACACCGGGGAGCTGTTTTTT
12,TRBD1,TRBJ1-6,TRBV18,.,CASSTGDSPLHF,TGTGCCAGCTCTACAGGGGATTCACCCCTCCACTTT
12,.,TRBJ2-2,TRBV28,.,CASIRRGGELFF,TGTGCCAGCATACGCCGGGGCGGGGAGCTGTTTTTT
13,.,TRBJ1-3,TRBV2,.,CASGGTSGNTIYF,TGTGCCAGCGGAGGGACCTCTGGAAACACCATATATTTT
13,.,TRBJ1-5,TRBV5-6,.,CASSFGRRQPQHF,TGTGCCAGCAGCTTTGGGAGGAGGCAGCCCCAGCATTTT
15,TRBD1,TRBJ2-7,TRBV6-6,once,CASSYTGGGSYEQYF,TGTGCCAGCAGTTATACAGGGGGCGGCTCCTACGAGCAGTACTTC
13,.,TRBJ1-1,TRBV2,.,CASTQSMNTEAFF,TGTGCCAGTACACAGAGTATGAACACTGAAGCTTTCTTT
16,TRBD1,TRBJ1-5,TRBV5-1,.,CASSLSGQGVGQPQHF,TGCGCCAGCAGCTTGTCGGGACAGGGGGTCGGTCAGCCCCAGCATTTT
15,TRBD1,TRBJ1-4,TRBV5-1,.,CASSLGRGANEKLFF,TGCGCCAGCAGCTTGGGCAGGGGGGCTAATGAAAAACTGTTTTTT
12,.,TRBJ1-1,TRBV12-3/TRBV12-4,.,CASSPTYTEAFF,TGTGCCAGCAGCCCAACTTACACTGAAGCTTTCTTT
12,.,TRBJ2-3,TRBV5-1,.,CASSLGIDTQYF,TGCGCCAGCAGCCTGGGTATCGATACGCAGTATTTT
13,.,TRBJ1-5,TRBV6-5,.,CASNQGGNQPQHF,TGTGCCAGCAACCAGGGCGGTAATCAGCCCCAGCATTTT
16,TRBD2,TRBJ2-3,TRBV2,once,CASSWKGLAGTDTQYF,TGTGCCAGCAGTTGGAAGGGACTAGCGGGCACAGATACGCAGTATTTT
14,TRBD1,TRBJ2-2,TRBV2,once,CATGQGRGTGELFF,TGTGCCACGGGACAGGGAAGGGGAACCGGGGAGCTGTTTTTT
15,.,TRBJ1-2,TRBV3-1/TRBV3-2,.,CASSQAWQGGYGYTF,TGTGCCAGCAGCCAAGCTTGGCAGGGAGGATATGGCTACACCTTC
15,TRBD1,TRBJ1-1,TRBV6-5,.,CASSLSTGGMRAAFF,TGTGCCAGCAGCCTTTCAACAGGGGGAATGAGGGCTGCTTTCTTT
14,.,TRBJ2-7,TRBV29-1,few,CSVGRTGTTYEQYF,TGCAGCGTTGGTAGAACCGGGACAACCTACGAGCAGTACTTC
18,TRBD1,TRBJ2-6,TRBV28,few,CASSSRRDSRSGANVLTF,TGTGCCAGCAGTTCCCGACGGGACAGCAGATCTGGGGCCAACGTCCTGACTTTC
12,.,TRBJ2-3,TRBV7-9,.,CASSVEGDTQYF,TGTGCCAGCAGCGTAGAGGGGGATACGCAGTATTTT
14,TRBD2,TRBJ2-7,TRBV3-1/TRBV3-2,few,CASSRGLVTDEQYF,TGTGCCAGCAGCCGCGGACTAGTTACGGACGAGCAGTACTTC
15,TRBD2,TRBJ2-7,TRBV5-1,.,CASSLRGTSDYEQYF,TGCGCCAGCAGCTTGAGGGGGACTAGCGACTACGAGCAGTACTTC
11,.,TRBJ2-7,TRBV7-9,few,CASSFSYEQYF,TGTGCCAGCAGCTTCAGCTACGAGCAGTACTTC
18,.,TRBJ2-6,TRBV27,.,CASSYSGQSFSGANVLTF,TGTGCCAGCAGTTATAGCGGCCAGTCCTTCTCTGGGGCCAACGTCCTGACTTTC
19,TRBD1,TRBJ1-4,TRBV6-1,.,CASSDGTGGFSKANEKLFF,TGTGCCAGCAGTGATGGGACAGGGGGCTTTTCAAAAGCTAATGAAAAACTGTTTTTT
13,.,TRBJ1-1,TRBV18,.,CASSYDQGTEAFF,TGTGCCAGCTCATACGACCAGGGCACTGAAGCTTTCTTT
13,.,TRBJ2-3,TRBV7-9,.,CASSSVATDTQYF,TGTGCCAGCAGCTCCGTAGCCACAGATACGCAGTATTTT
16,.,TRBJ2-7,TRBV21-1,few,CASNPTTGVIPYEQYF,TGTGCCAGCAACCCAACGACAGGGGTTATTCCCTACGAGCAGTACTTC
15,.,TRBJ1-6,TRBV9,.,CASSRGTSPNSPLHF,TGTGCCAGCAGCAGGGGGACAAGCCCTAATTCACCCCTCCACTTT
15,TRBD1,TRBJ1-2,TRBV5-1,.,CASSPGGAGSYGYTF,TGCGCCAGCAGCCCAGGGGGCGCGGGGTCCTATGGCTACACCTTC
14,.,TRBJ1-2,TRBV4-1,.,CASTPGVGWYGYTF,TGCGCCAGCACCCCGGGGGTTGGATGGTATGGCTACACCTTC
12,.,TRBJ2-7,TRBV2,few,CASRGGSYEQYF,TGTGCCAGCAGAGGGGGCTCCTACGAGCAGTACTTC